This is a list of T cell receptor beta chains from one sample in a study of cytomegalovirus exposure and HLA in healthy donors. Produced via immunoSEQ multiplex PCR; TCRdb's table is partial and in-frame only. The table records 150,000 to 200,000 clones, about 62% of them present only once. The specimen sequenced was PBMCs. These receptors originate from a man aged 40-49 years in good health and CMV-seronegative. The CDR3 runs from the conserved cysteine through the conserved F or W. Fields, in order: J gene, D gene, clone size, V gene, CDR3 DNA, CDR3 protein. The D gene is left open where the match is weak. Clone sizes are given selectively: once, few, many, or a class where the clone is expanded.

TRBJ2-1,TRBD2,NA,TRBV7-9,TGTTCCAGCAGCCTTCTGACTAGCGGGAGTGGGAATGAGCAGTTCTTC,CSSSLLTSGSGNEQFF
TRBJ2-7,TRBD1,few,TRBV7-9,TGTGCCAGCAGCTCCGGACAGGGGCTCTCCTACGAGCAGTACTTC,CASSSGQGLSYEQYF
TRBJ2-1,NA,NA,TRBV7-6,TGTGCCAGCAGCTTGACAGCGGGTATGACATACAATGAGCAGTTCTTC,CASSLTAGMTYNEQFF
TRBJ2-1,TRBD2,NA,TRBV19,TGTGCCAGTAGTACAGGGACTAGCGGGGGGGCGCATGAGCAGTTCTTC,CASSTGTSGGAHEQFF
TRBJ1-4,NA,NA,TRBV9,TGTGCCAGCAGCGGATCAGGGGACGAAAAACTGTTTTTT,CASSGSGDEKLFF
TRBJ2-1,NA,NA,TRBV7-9,TGTGCCAGCAACCCGGACGGGAGCTCCTACAATGAGCAGTTCTTC,CASNPDGSSYNEQFF
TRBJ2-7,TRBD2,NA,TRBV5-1,TGCGCCAGCAGCGCCCTCGGGGGGGGTTCCTACGAGCAGTACTTC,CASSALGGGSYEQYF
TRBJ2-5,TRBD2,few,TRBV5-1,TGCGCCAGCAGCTTGAGCACGGGAGGGGGAGAGACCCAGTACTTC,CASSLSTGGGETQYF
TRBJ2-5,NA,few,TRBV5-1,TGCGCCAGCAGCTCCCCCAACCAAGAGACCCAGTACTTC,CASSSPNQETQYF
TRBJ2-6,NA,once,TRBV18,TGTGCCAGCTCACCAAACATCCTCAGCTCTGGGGCCAACGTCCTGACTTTC,CASSPNILSSGANVLTF
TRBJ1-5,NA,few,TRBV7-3,TGTGCCAGCAGCTTAACCGGGGAGACCAATCAGCCCCAGCATTTT,CASSLTGETNQPQHF
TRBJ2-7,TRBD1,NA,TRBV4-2,TGTGCCAGCAGCCAAGTCCGACAGGGTATCAACGAGCAGTACTTC,CASSQVRQGINEQYF
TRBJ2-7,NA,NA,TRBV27,TGTGCCAGCAGTTTATCGAGACTCGGGGGAACGTACGAGCAGTACTTC,CASSLSRLGGTYEQYF
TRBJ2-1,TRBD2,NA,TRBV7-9,TGTGCCAGCAGCCTAGCGGGAGCGTCCTACAATGAGCAGTTCTTC,CASSLAGASYNEQFF
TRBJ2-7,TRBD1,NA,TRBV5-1,TGCGCCAGCAGCAGGTGGGACAGGGAGGACGAGCAGTACTTC,CASSRWDREDEQYF
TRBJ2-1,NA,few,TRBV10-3,TGTGCCATCAGTGAGTCGATGAGGAACGGACGGGGTGAGCAGTTCTTC,CAISESMRNGRGEQFF
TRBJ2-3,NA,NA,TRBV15,TGTGCCACCAGCAGAGATGGTACACCCCCCGATACGCAGTATTTT,CATSRDGTPPDTQYF
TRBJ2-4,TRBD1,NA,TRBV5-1,TGCGCCAGCAGCTTGCCACGGACAGGGCTCTTTAGTAGAGGCAAAAACATTCAGTACTTC,CASSLPRTGLFSRGKNIQYF
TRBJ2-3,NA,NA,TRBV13,TGTGCTAGCAGCCCCAACACAGATACGCAGTATTTT,CASSPNTDTQYF
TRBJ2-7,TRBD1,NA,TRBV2,TGTGCCAGCACCGAAGACAGGGGGGCCTACGAGCAGTACTTC,CASTEDRGAYEQYF
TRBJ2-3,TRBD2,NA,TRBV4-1,TGCGCCAGCAGCCGCCAGGGACTAGCAGGAGATACGCAGTATTTT,CASSRQGLAGDTQYF
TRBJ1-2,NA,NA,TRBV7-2,TGTGCCAGCAGAACCGGACAGCGAGGCTATGGCTACACCTTC,CASRTGQRGYGYTF